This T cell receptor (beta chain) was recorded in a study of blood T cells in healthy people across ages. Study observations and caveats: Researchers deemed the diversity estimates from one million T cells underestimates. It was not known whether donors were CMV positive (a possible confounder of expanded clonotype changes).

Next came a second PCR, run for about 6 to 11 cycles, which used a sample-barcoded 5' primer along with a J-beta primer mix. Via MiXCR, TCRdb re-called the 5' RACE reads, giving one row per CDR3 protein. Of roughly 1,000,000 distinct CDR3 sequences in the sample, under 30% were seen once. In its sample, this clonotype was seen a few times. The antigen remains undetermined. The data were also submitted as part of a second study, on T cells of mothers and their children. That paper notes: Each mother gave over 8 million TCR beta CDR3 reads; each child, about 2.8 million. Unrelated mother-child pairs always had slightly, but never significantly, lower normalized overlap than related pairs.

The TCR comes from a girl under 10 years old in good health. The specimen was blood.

This CDR3 reads CASSVWTGQETQYF. The CDR3 DNA is TGTGCCAGCAGCGTATGGACGGGGCAAGAGACCCAGTACTTC. The J gene is TRBJ2-5, the V gene TRBV11-1, with D perhaps matching TRBD2 (5 bases). V lost 5 bases to trimming and J lost 2 bases, with 12 bases between them. CDR3 size: 14 residues. The germline V gene has CDR1 SGHAT and CDR2 FQDESV (reference sequence).